A single T cell receptor (beta chain) is shown here with its context. Its antigen remains unidentified. J lost 7 bases, V lost 3 bases, and 4 bases had no gene match. The CDR3 covers 14 residues. CDR1 LNHDA and CDR2 SQIVND come from the germline V gene (reference sequence). At the time of sampling, donors were nominally healthy, though unrecorded immune exposures were likely. The entry originates in a study of cytomegalovirus exposure and HLA in healthy donors. Study findings and constraints: TCR beta chain V- and J-gene trimming was linked, in a later analysis, to a missense variant in DCLRE1C. The authors reported that TCR beta sequences could predict HLA-A and HLA-B alleles. These predictions were accurate for most subjects in the first cohort. While the bulk of TCR sequences proved rare, some public TCRs turned up in many donors.

Primers for the PCR totalled 60 Vbeta and 13 Jbeta. Sequencing was performed with immunoSEQ multiplex PCR; in TCRdb, only in-frame clones are kept and a portion is missing. Of about 57,000 clones in the sample, 70% to 90% were seen once. The chain recombines TRBV19 with TRBJ1-4, with 8 bases lining up with TRBD1. The sequence was obtained from a male donor in good health and CMV-seronegative. Sequencing used PBMCs. As DNA, the CDR3 is TGTGCCAGTAGTATGACAGGGGTGGTTGAAAAACTGTTTTTT. Its protein product is CASSMTGVVEKLFF.